This is a list of T cell receptor beta chains from one sample in a study of early T cells in non-severe SARS-CoV-2 infection. One entry per CDR3 protein results from TCRdb running MiXCR on the 5' RACE reads. The sample records around 58,000 distinct CDR3 sequences, more than 9.5% being singletons. The sequencing sample was made of whole blood. These receptors were collected from an adult who was a healthcare worker with PCR-confirmed SARS-CoV-2 infection or an uninfected control (not recorded which). The CDR3 runs from the conserved cysteine through the conserved F or W. The D gene is left open where the match is weak. Some rows mark clone size as missing; the rest say once, few, many or name a class of expanded clone.

v_gene	abundance	j_gene	d_gene	CDR3nt	CDR3aa
TRBV6-5	few	TRBJ2-3	TRBD2	TGTGCCAGCAGTTACTCGGGGGGGGTCGGCACAGATACGCAGTATTTT	CASSYSGGVGTDTQYF
TRBV9	few	TRBJ2-1	-	TGTGCCAGCAGCGGTATCGGGGGCAGCAATGAGCAGTTCTTC	CASSGIGGSNEQFF
TRBV6-6	-	TRBJ2-3	-	TGTGCCAGCAGTACCAACCTTGGGGGAGCTAACACAGATACGCAGTATTTT	CASSTNLGGANTDTQYF
TRBV7-9	many	TRBJ2-5	TRBD1	TGTGCCAGCAGCTCGGGACAGGGAGGAGAGACCCAGTACTTC	CASSSGQGGETQYF
TRBV4-2	few	TRBJ1-5	-	TGTGCCAGCAGCCACGCCGGGACGGCGGGCAATCAGCCCCAGCATTTT	CASSHAGTAGNQPQHF
TRBV28	many	TRBJ1-1	-	TGTGCCAGCAGTTTATGGGGGCAGGGTGGAGCTTTCTTT	CASSLWGQGGAFF
TRBV7-2	few	TRBJ1-2	-	TGTGCCAGCAGCTCCTTCACCGCGAACTATGGCTACACCTTC	CASSSFTANYGYTF
TRBV7-9	-	TRBJ2-2	TRBD1	TGTGCCAGCTCCCGACAGGGGGCCACCGGGGAGCTGTTTTTT	CASSRQGATGELFF
TRBV2	many	TRBJ2-5	-	TGTGCCAGCATCCCCCTTGGCAGGGACCAAGAGACCCAGTACTTC	CASIPLGRDQETQYF
TRBV7-2	many	TRBJ2-2	TRBD1	TGTGCCAGCAGCTTACGAAGGGGGCCGGGCACCGGGGAGCTGTTTTTT	CASSLRRGPGTGELFF
TRBV7-8	many	TRBJ2-3	TRBD2	TGTGCCAGCAGCCCCAAAAACAAAGGACTAGCGGCGGATACGCAGTATTTT	CASSPKNKGLAADTQYF
TRBV29-1	many	TRBJ2-5	TRBD2	TGCAGCGTGGGAATAGCGGGAGGGCCCGAGGGGACCCAGTACTTC	CSVGIAGGPEGTQYF
TRBV14	many	TRBJ2-2	TRBD2	TGTGCCAGCAGCCAAGTTCTAGCGGTCCGGGCGGACACCGGGGAGCTGTTTTTT	CASSQVLAVRADTGELFF
TRBV5-1	few	TRBJ1-1	TRBD1	TGCGCCAGCAGCCTCCTGGGAGGGGGCCCTGAAGCTTTCTTT	CASSLLGGGPEAFF
TRBV6-6	many	TRBJ1-1	-	TGTGCCAGCAGTTACTCGGAACAGGGTGGCGCTTTCTTT	CASSYSEQGGAFF
TRBV27	few	TRBJ1-1	-	TGTGCCAGCAGTTTCCTCCTTGCCGGCGGACACACTGAAGCTTTCTTT	CASSFLLAGGHTEAFF
TRBV28	-	TRBJ2-5	TRBD2	TGTGCCAGCAGCTCCTTGACTAGCGGGGTACGAGAGACCCAGTACTTC	CASSSLTSGVRETQYF
TRBV5-1	many	TRBJ1-1	-	TGCGCCAGCCGACGGGGGGACACTGAAGCTTTCTTT	CASRRGDTEAFF
TRBV5-1	-	TRBJ1-2	-	TGCGCCAGCAGCTTGGTGACAGCCGATGGCTACACCTTC	CASSLVTADGYTF
TRBV6-2/TRBV6-3	few	TRBJ2-6	TRBD1	TGTGCCACCAGTTCGCTTCCGGGACAGGGCAACTCTGGGGCCAACGTCCTGACTTTC	CATSSLPGQGNSGANVLTF
TRBV7-9	few	TRBJ2-4	-	TGTGCCAGCAGCTTAGCGCGTGGAGGGCCCGGGCTGGAGTACTTC	CASSLARGGPGLEYF
TRBV3-1	few	TRBJ1-3	-	TGTGCCAGCAGCCAAGTTGGCGGCTCTGGAAACACCATATATTTT	CASSQVGGSGNTIYF
TRBV30	-	TRBJ1-5	-	TGTGCCTGGAGTGTAGACGGGGTAGATCAGCCCCAGCATTTT	CAWSVDGVDQPQHF
TRBV12-3/TRBV12-4	-	TRBJ1-4	-	TGTGCTAGCCCCCGACAGGAACACTGTAATGAAAAACTGTTTTTT	CASPRQEHCNEKLFF
TRBV9	-	TRBJ2-7	TRBD1	TGTGCCAGCAGCGTCGCGGACAGGGCCTACGAGCAGTACTTC	CASSVADRAYEQYF
TRBV7-2	-	TRBJ2-7	-	TGTGCCAGCAGCTGGGACAGCGGGGTCGGGCAGTACTTC	CASSWDSGVGQYF
TRBV5-1	-	TRBJ2-5	-	TGCGCCAGCCGGCGACCCCAAGAGACCCAGTACTTC	CASRRPQETQYF
TRBV5-1	few	TRBJ2-1	TRBD2	TGCGCCAGCTCGGGGGGTAGGACCCCAAGTGCCCCCCACAATGAGCAGTTCTTC	CASSGGRTPSAPHNEQFF
TRBV24-1	many	TRBJ2-2	TRBD2	TGTGCCACCAGTGTCGGGACTAGCGAAGCCGGGGAGCTGTTTTTT	CATSVGTSEAGELFF
TRBV5-1	-	TRBJ2-1	-	TGCGCCAGCAGCTTTGGACAGCGGAATGAGCAGTTCTTC	CASSFGQRNEQFF
TRBV29-1	many	TRBJ2-7	-	TGCAGCGTTGATGGTGGGGACTACGAGCAGTACTTC	CSVDGGDYEQYF
TRBV9	few	TRBJ2-2	TRBD1	TGTGCCAGCAGCGTGGGGACAGGGCCCGGAACCGGGGAGCTGTTTTTT	CASSVGTGPGTGELFF
TRBV29-1	many	TRBJ2-5	-	TGCAGCGTTGAGGGCAGGGGCCACGAGACCCAGTACTTC	CSVEGRGHETQYF
TRBV5-6	-	TRBJ2-7	TRBD1	TGTGCCAGCAGCTACAGACAGGGGATCAACGAGCAGTACTTC	CASSYRQGINEQYF
TRBV6-5	few	TRBJ2-5	-	TGTGCCAGCAGTTACGGGGGGGGCGGAGAGACCCAGTACTTC	CASSYGGGGETQYF
TRBV29-1	many	TRBJ2-2	-	TGCAGCGTTGGGAGAGGAGGGAGCACCGGGGAGCTGTTTTTT	CSVGRGGSTGELFF
TRBV10-1	many	TRBJ2-7	-	TGCGCCATCACCCTCAGGGCCTACGAGCAGTACTTC	CAITLRAYEQYF